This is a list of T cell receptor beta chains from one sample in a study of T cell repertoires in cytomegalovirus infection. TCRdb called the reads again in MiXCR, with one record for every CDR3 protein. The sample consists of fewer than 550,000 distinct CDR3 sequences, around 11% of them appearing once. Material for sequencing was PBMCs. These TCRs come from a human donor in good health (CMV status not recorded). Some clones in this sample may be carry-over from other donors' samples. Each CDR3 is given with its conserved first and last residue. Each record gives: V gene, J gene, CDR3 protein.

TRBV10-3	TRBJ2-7	CATADYLQTNSYEQYF
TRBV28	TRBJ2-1	CASSSSGLSYNEQFF
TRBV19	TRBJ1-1	CASSAPRGGRDTEAFF
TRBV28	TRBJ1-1	CASSSLDRENTEAFF
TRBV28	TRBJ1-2	CASSWDRGSGYTF
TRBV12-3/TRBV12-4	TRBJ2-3	CASISTASRDTQYF
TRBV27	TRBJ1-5	CASSPRDRGNQPQHF
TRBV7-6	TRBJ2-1	CASSPDYDEQFF
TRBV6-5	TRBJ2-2	CASSYTGQGLNTGELFF
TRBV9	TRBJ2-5	CASSSHGDRGRETQYF
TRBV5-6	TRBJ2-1	CASSFGTGVPREQFF
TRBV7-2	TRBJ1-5	CASSLATDNQPQHF
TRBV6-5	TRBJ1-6	CASSSTQPFNSPLHF
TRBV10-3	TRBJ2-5	CAISGGTGRETQYF
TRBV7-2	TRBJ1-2	CASSSPIANYGYTF
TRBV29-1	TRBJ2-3	CSVGEDTQYF
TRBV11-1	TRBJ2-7	CASSLGRQGSSYEQYF
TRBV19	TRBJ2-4	CASSDSGGLNIQYF
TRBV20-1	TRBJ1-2	CSARDQGLGYGYTF
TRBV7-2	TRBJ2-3	CASSWGGTDTQYF
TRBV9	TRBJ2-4	CASSPGHKDIQYF
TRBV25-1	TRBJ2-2	CASSVGWELFF
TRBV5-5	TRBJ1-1	CASSLAGTLNTEAFF
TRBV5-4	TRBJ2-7	CASSLELGRSYEQYF
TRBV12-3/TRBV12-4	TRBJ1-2	CASSPTGHPLGYTF
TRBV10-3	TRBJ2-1	CAISEYRNEQFF
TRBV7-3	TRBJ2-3	CASSLYRTDTQYF
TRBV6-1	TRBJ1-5	CASSENRGRNQPQHF
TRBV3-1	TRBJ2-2	CASSQRRTGPGELFF
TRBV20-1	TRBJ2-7	CSARPTAGQRSYEQYF
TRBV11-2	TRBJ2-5	CASSLGGGAVETQYF
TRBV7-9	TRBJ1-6	CASSLTGQISPLHF
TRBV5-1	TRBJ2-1	CASSLSLAGLNEQFF
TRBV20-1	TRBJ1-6	CSAREGGAGESPLHF
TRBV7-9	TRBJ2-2	CAIYRLAGKMNTGELFF
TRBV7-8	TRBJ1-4	CASGVGQGKEKLFF
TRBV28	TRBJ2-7	CASFPPLGGAHSLAGDEQYF
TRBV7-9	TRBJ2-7	CASSRAGGDEQYF
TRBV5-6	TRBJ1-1	CASRWGDTEAFF
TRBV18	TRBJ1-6	CASSPRGPDSSPLHF
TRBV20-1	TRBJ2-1	CSARLLLAGAYNEQFF
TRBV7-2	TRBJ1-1	CASSLVQLLDEGTEAFF
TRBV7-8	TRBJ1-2	CASSPRRALQSTNYGYTF
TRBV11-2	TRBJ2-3	CASSSTRSGTDTQYF
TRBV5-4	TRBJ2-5	CASSPWGSTGETQYF
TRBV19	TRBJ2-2	CASSNRDRDTGELFF
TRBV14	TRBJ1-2	CASSQEGGVGGYTF
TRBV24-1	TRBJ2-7	CATSDLGGNEQYF
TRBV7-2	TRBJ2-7	CASSLAGGGDSIPYEQYF
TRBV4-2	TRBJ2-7	CASSQSGRAAYEQYF
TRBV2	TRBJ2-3	CASSESLRAFTDTQYF
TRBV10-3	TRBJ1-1	CAKRSGTDTEAFF
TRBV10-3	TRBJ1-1	CAISDQGRITEAFF
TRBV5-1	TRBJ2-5	CASSLVSRQGETQYF
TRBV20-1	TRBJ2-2	CSASMPGANTGELFF
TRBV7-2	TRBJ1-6	CASRWQGNVSPLHF
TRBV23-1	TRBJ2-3	CASRPGTGGLDTQYF